This T cell receptor beta chain was found in a study of response to subunit inactivated influenza vaccine (dated by TCRdb to between 2018 and 2020). Looking at the study overall: To follow how T cells responded to a trivalent subunit inactivated influenza vaccine, the researchers relied on deep quantitative profiling of the T cell receptor repertoire. The full study reports these points: The authors suggested that each seasonal influenza vaccination may recruit only a limited number of new T cells.

Taken from cysteine to phenylalanine, the CDR3 has 14 residues. Of the read, only the CDR3 DNA is kept; its 42 bases are in frame from base 1. V loses 0 bases, J loses 3 bases, and the germline ends lie 8 bases apart. From the germline V gene (reference sequence), CDR1 is SEHNR and CDR2 is FQNEAQ. Libraries were prepared through RT-PCR. The sample was run on an Illumina HiSeq 2500. TCRdb itself trimmed the public reads at Q25 with fastp, ran MiXCR and retained productive beta chains. CDR3 protein duplicates are merged, each entry listing the most common genes and DNA. This sample holds over 800,000 distinct CDR3 sequences; 21% were observed only once. About 9.4% of the sample rests with the top ten. Notes on this clonotype: Its recognized antigen is unknown. Base qualities are not at hand, and no much larger clone is one base apart.

This specimen was PBMCs from blood, taken 5 days after vaccination. This TCR was recovered from a man aged 45-60 years who received an inactivated influenza vaccine. Donor details come from another sample of the same person, matched by shared clones. The V and J segments used are TRBV7-9 and TRBJ2-5; too little of a D gene remains to name it. The DNA sequence is given as TGTGCCAGCAGCTTAGCGGAAGGGAAAGAGACCCAGTACTTC. Its translation is CASSLAEGKETQYF.